A single sample is the source of the 20 T cell receptor beta chains below, sequenced in a study of response to subunit inactivated influenza vaccine. TCRdb ran MiXCR on the RT-PCR reads and lists one entry per CDR3 protein. The table has about 500,000 distinct CDR3 sequences, approximately 16% seen once. This sample comprised CD4+ T cells sorted from PBMCs, obtained roughly 24 months after vaccination. These receptors all come from a man aged 50 to 69 who received an inactivated influenza vaccine.

This clonotype was seen ten or more times. This chain joins TRBV15 and TRBJ2-1, with 8 bases that match TRBD2. With V trimmed by 7 bases and J by 7 bases, 12 bases remained unmatched. The CDR3 runs to 15 residues. CDR1 and CDR2 from the germline V gene are LNHNV and YYDKDF (reference sequence). CDR3 amino acids: CATNVLAGRGNEQFF. The CDR3 nucleotides are TGTGCCACCAACGTCCTAGCGGGCCGGGGTAATGAGCAGTTCTTC.

V is TRBV5-5 and J is TRBJ2-7; D uncertain. This CDR3 is 14 amino acids long. V dropped 4 bases and J dropped 6 bases, with 17 bases sitting between them. Germline V lookup: CDR1 SGHKS, CDR2 YYEKEE (reference sequence). The CDR3 bases are TGTGCCAGCAGCGCGAGCCGTCTTAGAACCGAGCAGTACTTC. It is translated as CASSASRLRTEQYF.

In its sample, this clonotype was seen a few times. This chain connects TRBV12-3 or TRBV12-4 to TRBJ2-6, with D maybe TRBD2 (5 bases). The CDR3 contains 17 residues. The V gene lost 8 bases and the J gene lost 0 bases, with 17 bases spanning the gap. The CDR3, as DNA: TGTGCCAGCCGAGTAACGGGGAAAAACTCTGGGGCCAACGTCCTGACTTTC. Its translation: CASRVTGKNSGANVLTF.

This clonotype occurred many times. The CDR3 is CSALPPGEFTYNEQFF. CDR3 coding DNA: TGCAGCGCCTTACCCCCAGGGGAGTTTACCTACAATGAGCAGTTCTTC. The J gene is TRBJ2-1, the V gene TRBV29-1, with a weak D call TRBD1 (6 bases). V shed 7 bases and J shed 2 bases, with 21 bases lying between them. This CDR3 region has 16 residues. The germline V gene encodes CDR1 SQVTM and CDR2 ANQGSEA.

This clonotype was seen many times. The gene calls are TRBV5-5 and TRBJ2-1, with D uncertain. Germline V lookup: CDR1 SGHKS, CDR2 YYEKEE (reference sequence). The CDR3 runs 14 residues. Deletions cut 4 bases from V and 5 bases from J, with 13 bases between. CDR3 sequence reads: CASSRLYRDNEQFF. As DNA, the CDR3 is TGTGCCAGCAGCCGTTTATACAGAGACAATGAGCAGTTCTTC.

The chain links TRBV5-1 to TRBJ2-7; D uncertain. The germline V gene encodes CDR1 SGHRS and CDR2 YFSETQ. This CDR3 is 11 amino acids long. The V gene lost 0 bases and the J gene lost 7 bases, with 5 bases spanning the gap. The CDR3 DNA reads TGCGCCAGCAGCTTGGAACGGGAGCAGTACTTC. Translated: CASSLEREQYF. The full variable domain, completed using reference TRBV5-1 and TRBJ2-7, is KAGVTQTPRYLIKTRGQQVTLSCSPISGHRSVSWYQQTPGQGLQFLFEYFSETQRNKGNFPGRFSGRQFSNSRSEMNVSTLELGDSALYLCASSLEREQYFGPGTRLTVT.

This clonotype was counted only a few times. CDR3 DNA sequence: TGTGCCAGCGGATCCCCCTCGGGCAGGGTCTATGGCTACACCTTC. Encoded protein: CASGSPSGRVYGYTF. This chain uses TRBV27 with TRBJ1-2; weak D call: TRBD1 (5 bases). Looked up from germline, CDR1 is MNHEY and CDR2 is SMNVEV (reference sequence). The V end was cut by 8 bases, the J end by 4 bases, with 20 bases between. The CDR3 runs 15 residues.

The table lists this clonotype with many counts. The V and J genes are TRBV15 and TRBJ2-7; D uncertain. Trimming took off 1 base at V and 2 bases at J, with 15 bases between the two ends. Germline CDR1 and CDR2: LNHNV and YYDKDF (reference sequence). The CDR3 is made up of 16 amino acids. CDR3 amino acids: CATSRVQTLPPYEQYF. The CDR3 coding sequence is TGTGCCACCAGCAGAGTCCAGACCCTTCCGCCCTACGAGCAGTACTTC.

The chain uses TRBV6-1 and TRBJ1-1; D remains unclear. Germline CDR1 reads MNHNS; CDR2 reads SASEGT. CDR3 length equals 14 residues. Trimming took 0 bases from V and 1 from J, leaving 6 bases between them. CDR3 nucleotide sequence: TGTGCCAGCAGTGAAGCGTCGGCGAACACTGAAGCTTTCTTT. Protein sequence: CASSEASANTEAFF.

V gene TRBV4-3 combines with J gene TRBJ1-5, with D maybe TRBD1 (5 bases). Germline CDR1 LGHNA, CDR2 YSLEER. The CDR3 sequence is 16 residues long. Trimming took off 0 bases at V and 7 bases at J, with 16 bases between the two ends. The CDR3 coding sequence is TGCGCCAGCAGCCAAGAGGCGGGAGGGGAGCGACAGCCCCAGCATTTT. Protein sequence: CASSQEAGGERQPQHF.

The table lists this clonotype with a few counts. V gene TRBV9 combines with J gene TRBJ2-1; 10 bases line up with TRBD2. V was pared by 0 bases and J by 9 bases, with 6 bases of the junction left unmatched. The CDR3 runs 15 residues. Germline CDR1 and CDR2: SGDLS and YYNGEE. The CDR3 loop reads CASSVGPAGGGEQFF. The CDR3 DNA is TGTGCCAGCAGCGTAGGACCAGCGGGAGGGGGTGAGCAGTTCTTC.

The chain is built from TRBV4-2 and TRBJ1-1; perhaps TRBD1 as D (6 bases). With 8 bases removed from V and 1 base from J, the gap between germline ends came to 8 bases. Per germline, CDR1 LGHNA and CDR2 YNFKEQ. The length of the CDR3 is 12 residues. The CDR3 DNA sequence: TGTGCCAGCGGGGGCAGGAACACTGAAGCTTTCTTT. Amino acids: CASGGRNTEAFF.

The chain employs TRBV2 and TRBJ1-6; unclear D gene. The germline V gene has CDR1 SNHLY and CDR2 FYNNEI. The CDR3 loop spans 16 amino acids. Trimming took 5 bases from V and 0 from J, leaving 11 bases between them. CDR3 nucleotide sequence: TGTGCCAGCAGTAACCCTTTGAGCTCCTATAATTCACCCCTCCACTTT. Protein product: CASSNPLSSYNSPLHF.

This clonotype showed up just a few times. The J gene is TRBJ2-1, the V gene TRBV5-5; 12 bases line up with TRBD2. Germline V CDR1 and CDR2: SGHKS, YYEKEE (reference sequence). There are 16 residues in the CDR3. V lost 0 bases to trimming and J lost 6 bases; unmatched junction nucleotides: 4. The DNA of the CDR3 is TGTGCCAGCAGCTTGGGCCGGACTAGCGGGGCCAATGAGCAGTTCTTC. It yields the protein CASSLGRTSGANEQFF.

This clonotype occurred a few times. V is TRBV7-2 and J is TRBJ1-1; a weak D match, TRBD1 (6 bases). Germline CDR1 and CDR2: SGHTA and FQGNSA. The CDR3 is made up of 14 amino acids. The V end was cut by 6 bases, the J end by 0 bases, with 11 bases between. The CDR3 region is CASRPQGMNTEAFF. The CDR3 DNA sequence: TGTGCCAGCAGGCCACAGGGTATGAACACTGAAGCTTTCTTT.

This sequence joins TRBV11-2 and TRBJ1-2; 12 bases match TRBD1. This CDR3 is 17 amino acids long. The germline CDR1 and CDR2 sequences are SGHAT and FQNNGV. V was clipped by 0 bases and J by 4 bases; unmatched bases: 6. CDR3 bases: TGTGCCAGCAGCTTAGACGGGACAGGGGGCACGGTCTATGGCTACACCTTC. This encodes CASSLDGTGGTVYGYTF. Full variable domain (outside the CDR3, taken from reference TRBV11-2 and TRBJ1-2): EAGVAQSPRYKIIEKRQSVAFWCNPISGHATLYWYQQILGQGPKLLIQFQNNGVVDDSQLPKDRFSAERLKGVDSTLKIQPAKLEDSAVYLCASSLDGTGGTVYGYTFGSGTRLTVV.

The chain couples TRBV9 to TRBJ2-7, with 10 bases matching TRBD2. With V trimmed by 3 bases and J by 2 bases, 2 bases remained unmatched. CDR1 SGDLS and CDR2 YYNGEE come from the germline V gene. CDR3 length: 14 residues. CDR3 coding DNA: TGTGCCAGCAGCGCACTAGCGGGGCCCTACGAGCAGTACTTC. This sequence encodes CASSALAGPYEQYF.

V gene TRBV24-1 combines with J gene TRBJ2-7; tentatively, D is TRBD2 (5 bases). The V and J ends lost 4 bases and 3 bases respectively, with 6 bases between them. The length of the CDR3 is 12 residues. Germline lookup yields CDR1 KGHDR and CDR2 SFDVKD. The CDR3 nucleotides read TGTGCCACCAGTGACGACTACTACGAGCAGTACTTC. Translating it yields CATSDDYYEQYF.

The chain joins TRBV5-5 to TRBJ1-1; tentative D call: TRBD1 (5 bases). Germline V gene sequence: CDR1 SGHKS, CDR2 YYEKEE (reference sequence). Trimming removed 7 bases from V and 4 bases from J, with 20 bases in between. CDR3 length: 15 amino acids. The CDR3 loop is CASGMAGAKVTEAFF. The CDR3 region has the DNA TGTGCCAGCGGAATGGCCGGGGCTAAGGTCACTGAAGCTTTCTTT. The complete variable domain, with remaining parts taken from reference TRBV5-5 and TRBJ1-1, reads DAGVTQSPTHLIKTRGQQVTLRCSPISGHKSVSWYQQVLGQGPQFIFQYYEKEERGRGNFPDRFSARQFPNYSSELNVNALLLGDSALYLCASGMAGAKVTEAFFGQGTRLTVV.

V gene TRBV2 combines with J gene TRBJ2-2; D remains unclear. The CDR3 loop spans 13 amino acids. V was clipped by 0 bases and J by 8 bases, with 7 bases between them. The germline V gene encodes CDR1 SNHLY and CDR2 FYNNEI. CDR3 sequence (DNA): TGTGCCAGCAGTGAAGCTTTTCAGGGGGAGCTGTTTTTT. The encoded protein is CASSEAFQGELFF.